Below are 14 T cell receptor beta chains sequenced from a single sample in a study of blood T cell repertoires in COVID-19. This table comes from immunoSEQ multiplex PCR, and its TCRdb copy is limited to in-frame clones, with some not included. The sample shows fewer than 500,000 clones, approximately 90% of them seen only once. Source material: PBMCs or T cells enriched from blood (not recorded which). The receptors were sampled from a woman in her thirties with acute COVID-19.

The chain links TRBV24-1 to TRBJ2-2; weak D call: TRBD1 (6 bases). Deletions cut 3 bases from V and 1 base from J, with 11 bases between. Germline values: CDR1 KGHDR, CDR2 SFDVKD. CDR3 length: 16 residues. CDR3: CATSDAKQGNTGELFF. The DNA of the CDR3 is TGTGCCACCAGTGATGCAAAACAGGGGAACACCGGGGAGCTGTTTTTT.

V is TRBV5-1 and J is TRBJ1-4; TRBD1 matches 8 bases. The V segment lost 4 bases and the J segment 7 bases; nucleotides outside the gene matches: 6. The CDR3 is 14 amino acids. Germline V gene data show CDR1 as SGHRS and CDR2 as YFSETQ. As DNA, the CDR3 is TGCGCCAGCAGCCAAGGACAGGGAGGTGAAAAACTGTTTTTT. Its translation is CASSQGQGGEKLFF.

The genes are TRBV13 and TRBJ2-7, with D maybe TRBD1 (6 bases). The CDR3 runs to 15 residues. CDR1 PRHDT and CDR2 FYEKMQ come from the germline V gene (reference sequence). V lost 5 bases to trimming and J lost 6 bases, with 20 bases between them. The CDR3 region is CASSNRRDTDSEQYF. The CDR3 nucleotides read TGTGCCAGCAGCAATCGCCGGGACACGGATTCCGAGCAGTACTTC.

This chain uses TRBV20-1 with TRBJ2-3; maybe TRBD2 (5 bases). From germline, CDR1 is DFQATT and CDR2 SNEGSKA (reference sequence). V shed 3 bases and J shed 2 bases, with 18 bases lying between them. The CDR3 is 16 residues long. In DNA form, the CDR3 reads TGCAGTGCTAGTGGGCCTCTTAGCGAATACACAGATACGCAGTATTTT. It yields the protein CSASGPLSEYTDTQYF.

Comment on this clone: One end of the junction does not line up with germline, which may come from a read error. V gene TRBV4-1 combines with J gene TRBJ1-1, with D unclear. The CDR3 is made up of 13 amino acids. Per the germline V gene, CDR1 is MGHRA and CDR2 is YSYEKL. The CDR3 sequence: CASSQAMNAEAFF. DNA for the CDR3: TGCGCCAGCAGCCAAGCTATGAACGCTGAAGCTTTCTTT.

CDR3 residues: CASSPSMRAGTDTNNYGYTF. CDR3 DNA sequence: TGTGCCAGCTCACCGTCAATGCGGGCTGGTACCGATACTAATAACTATGGCTACACCTTC. The J gene is TRBJ1-2, the V gene TRBV18; D is unresolved. Germline assignment: CDR1 KGHSH and CDR2 LQKENI. The CDR3 contains 20 residues. Trimming removed 3 bases at V and 1 base at J, with 27 bases between.

This rearrangement joins TRBV5-6 to TRBJ1-2, with a tentative D call TRBD1 (5 bases). The germline gives CDR1 SGHDT, CDR2 YYEEEE. The CDR3 is 18 amino acids. V was trimmed by 3 bases and J by 1 base, leaving 22 bases between them. The chain's CDR3 is CASSSERGGGVGNYGYTF. The CDR3, as DNA: TGTGCCAGCAGCTCGGAAAGAGGTGGAGGGGTGGGTAACTATGGCTACACCTTC.

This clone was detected only a few times. The rearrangement uses TRBV7-6 and TRBJ2-7, with 8 bases fitting TRBD2. The CDR3 is made up of 14 amino acids. Germline-derived CDR1 and CDR2 are SGHVS and FNYEAQ. J gave up 3 bases and V 2 bases, and 3 bases lay outside the gene matches. The CDR3 coding sequence is TGTGCCAGCAGCTTAAGCGGGGGCGGCTACGAGCAGTACTTC. This translates into CASSLSGGGYEQYF.

The table lists this clone with many counts. V usage is TRBV7-2 and J usage is TRBJ1-5; D is unresolved. Germline V CDR1 and CDR2: SGHTA, FQGNSA. The CDR3 length is 15 residues. The V gene lost 5 bases and the J gene lost 2 bases, with 13 bases spanning the gap. The CDR3, as DNA: TGTGCCAGCAGCCCGTCGGGTATCGGCAATCAGCCCCAGCATTTT. The encoded protein is CASSPSGIGNQPQHF.

The rearrangement joins TRBV7-2 to TRBJ1-4; D is ambiguous. The CDR3 extends over 14 amino acids. V lost 2 bases, J lost 8 bases, and 12 bases lay in between. Germline values: CDR1 SGHTA, CDR2 FQGNSA. CDR3 protein: CASSLRQAGEKLFF. The CDR3 coding sequence is TGTGCCAGCAGCTTAAGGCAAGCCGGGGAAAAACTGTTTTTT.

The chain's CDR3 is CATSDSRTGGFQPQHF. CDR3 coding DNA: TGTGCCACCAGTGATTCCCGGACAGGGGGTTTTCAGCCCCAGCATTTT. The chain recombines TRBV24-1 with TRBJ1-5; 10 bases are shared with TRBD1. The germline CDR1 and CDR2 sequences are KGHDR and SFDVKD. This CDR3 is built from 16 residues. Trimming cost V 2 bases and J 6 bases; bases outside gene matches: 6.

V usage is TRBV5-1 and J usage is TRBJ2-1, with 8 nucleotides matching TRBD1. The V gene's germline CDR1 is SGHRS and CDR2 YFSETQ. CDR3 length: 16 residues. V gave up 4 bases and J gave up 1 base; unmatched junction bases: 7. The CDR3 reads CASSESTGESYNEQFF. The CDR3 nucleotides read TGCGCCAGCAGCGAATCGACAGGGGAGTCCTACAATGAGCAGTTCTTC.

The rearrangement uses TRBV9 and TRBJ2-1; TRBD2 aligns across 14 bases. V shed 4 bases, J shed 5 bases, and the junction held 8 bases outside the gene matches. CDR1 is SGDLS and CDR2 is YYNGEE in the germline V gene. This CDR3 is built from 17 residues. As DNA, the CDR3 is TGTGCCAGCAGCATACGGACTAGCGGGGGGCCGAACAATGAGCAGTTCTTC. Protein product: CASSIRTSGGPNNEQFF. Supplemented by reference TRBV9 and TRBJ2-1, the full variable domain reads DSGVTQTPKHLITATGQRVTLRCSPRSGDLSVYWYQQSLDQGLQFLIQYYNGEERAKGNILERFSAQQFPDLHSELNLSSLELGDSALYFCASSIRTSGGPNNEQFFGPGTRLTVL.

The chain carries TRBV6-2 or TRBV6-3 and TRBJ2-7; weak D call: TRBD1 (5 bases). V was trimmed by 4 bases and J by 6 bases, leaving 7 bases between them. Germline V gene sequence: CDR1 MNHEY, CDR2 SVGEGT. The CDR3 is made up of 11 amino acids. CDR3 amino acids: CASSSGIEQYF. CDR3 in DNA: TGTGCCAGCAGTTCAGGGATCGAGCAGTACTTC.